The clone carrying this T cell receptor (beta chain) was detected once. The data are from a study of blood T cell repertoires in COVID-19. Study-level background: From the United States, Italy and Spain came samples of acute and convalescent COVID-19. T cells, B-cell-depleted T cells, or PBMCs provided the cDNA or gDNA that served as material.

Methods used by the authors: It was from reference gene primer amplification that nucleated cell counts were estimated. TCRdb's copy holds only in-frame clones and misses some; the assay was immunoSEQ multiplex PCR. V and J calls and clone size follow that table, whereas D and trimming were derived from the DNA. Of 130,000 to 150,000 clones listed, about four fifths are singletons. V lost 8 bases, J lost 5 bases, and 13 bases lay in between. This CDR3 spans 13 amino acids. Germline assignment: CDR1 MNHEY and CDR2 SVGAGI. The sequence derives from a human donor with acute or convalescent COVID-19. The donor label of this sample is uncertain. V is TRBV6-5 and J is TRBJ1-5; weak D call: TRBD1 (6 bases). Sequenced material: peripheral blood. As DNA, the CDR3 is TGTGCCAGCGCTGACAGGCAGTATCAGCCCCAGCATTTT. Residues: CASADRQYQPQHF.